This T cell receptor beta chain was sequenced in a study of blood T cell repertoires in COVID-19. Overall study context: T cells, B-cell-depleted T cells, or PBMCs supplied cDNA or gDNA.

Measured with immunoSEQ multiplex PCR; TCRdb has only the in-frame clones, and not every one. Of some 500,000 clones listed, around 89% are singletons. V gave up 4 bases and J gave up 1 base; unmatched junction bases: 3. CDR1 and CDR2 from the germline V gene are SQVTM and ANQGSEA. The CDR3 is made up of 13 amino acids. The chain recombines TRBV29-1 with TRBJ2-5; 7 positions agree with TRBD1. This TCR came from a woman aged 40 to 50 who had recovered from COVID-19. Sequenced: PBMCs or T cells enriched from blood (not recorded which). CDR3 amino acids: CSVAGTAQETQYF. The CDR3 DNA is TGCAGCGTTGCCGGGACAGCCCAAGAGACCCAGTACTTC.